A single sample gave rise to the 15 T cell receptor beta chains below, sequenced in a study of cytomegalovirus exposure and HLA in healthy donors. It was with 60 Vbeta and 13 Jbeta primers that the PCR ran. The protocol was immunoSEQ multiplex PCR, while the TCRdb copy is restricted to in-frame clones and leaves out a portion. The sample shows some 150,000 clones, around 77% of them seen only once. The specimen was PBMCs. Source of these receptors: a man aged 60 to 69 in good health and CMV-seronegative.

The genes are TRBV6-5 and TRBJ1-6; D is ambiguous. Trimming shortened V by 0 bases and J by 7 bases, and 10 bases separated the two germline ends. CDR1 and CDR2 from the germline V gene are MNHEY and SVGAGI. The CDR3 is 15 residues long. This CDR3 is CASSYSGQINSPLHF. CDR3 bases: TGTGCCAGCAGTTACTCTGGTCAGATCAATTCACCCCTCCACTTT.

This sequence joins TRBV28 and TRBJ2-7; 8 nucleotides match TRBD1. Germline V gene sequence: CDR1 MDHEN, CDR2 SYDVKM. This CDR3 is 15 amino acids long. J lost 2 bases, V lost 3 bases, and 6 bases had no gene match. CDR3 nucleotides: TGTGCCAGCAGTTTCCGGTACAGGGGGGCCTACGAGCAGTACTTC. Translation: CASSFRYRGAYEQYF.

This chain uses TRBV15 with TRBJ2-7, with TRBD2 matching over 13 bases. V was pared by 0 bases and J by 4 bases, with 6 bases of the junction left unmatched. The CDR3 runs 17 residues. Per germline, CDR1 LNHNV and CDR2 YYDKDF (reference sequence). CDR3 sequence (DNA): TGTGCCACCAGCAGAGATAGGACTAGCGGGAGTGGGTACGAGCAGTACTTC. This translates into CATSRDRTSGSGYEQYF.

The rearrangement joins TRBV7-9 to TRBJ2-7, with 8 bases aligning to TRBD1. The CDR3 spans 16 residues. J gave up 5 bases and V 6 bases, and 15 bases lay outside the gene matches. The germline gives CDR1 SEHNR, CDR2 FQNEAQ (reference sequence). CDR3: CASSSFGQGGINEQYF. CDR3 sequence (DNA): TGTGCCAGCAGTTCATTCGGACAGGGAGGAATTAACGAGCAGTACTTC.

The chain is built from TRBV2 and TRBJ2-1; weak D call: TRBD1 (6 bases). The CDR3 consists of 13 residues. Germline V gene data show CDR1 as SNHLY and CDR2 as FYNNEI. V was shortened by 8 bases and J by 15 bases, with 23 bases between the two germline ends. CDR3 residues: CASGYYIRQETFF. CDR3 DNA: TGTGCCAGCGGATATTATATTCGACAGGAAACGTTCTTC.

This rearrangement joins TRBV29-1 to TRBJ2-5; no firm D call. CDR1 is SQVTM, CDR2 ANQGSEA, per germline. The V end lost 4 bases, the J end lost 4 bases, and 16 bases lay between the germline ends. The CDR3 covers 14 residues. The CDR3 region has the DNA TGCAGCGTTGTTATCCCCGCAGGTCGAGAGACCCAGTACTTC. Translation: CSVVIPAGRETQYF. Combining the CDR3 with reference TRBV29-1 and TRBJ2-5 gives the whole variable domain SAVISQKPSRDICQRGTSLTIQCQVDSQVTMMFWYRQQPGQSLTLIATANQGSEATYESGFVIDKFPISRPNLTFSTLTVSNMSPEDSSIYLCSVVIPAGRETQYFGPGTRLLVL.

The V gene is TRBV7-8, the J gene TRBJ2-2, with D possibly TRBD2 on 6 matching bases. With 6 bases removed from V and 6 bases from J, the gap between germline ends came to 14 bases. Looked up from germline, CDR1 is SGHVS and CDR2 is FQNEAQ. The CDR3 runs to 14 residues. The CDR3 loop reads CASSWRALAGELFF. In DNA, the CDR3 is TGTGCCAGCAGTTGGAGGGCCCTCGCCGGGGAGCTGTTTTTT. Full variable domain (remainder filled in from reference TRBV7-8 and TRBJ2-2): GAGVSQSPRYKVAKRGQDVALRCDPISGHVSLFWYQQALGQGPEFLTYFQNEAQLDKSGLPSDRFFAERPEGSVSTLKIQRTQQEDSAVYLCASSWRALAGELFFGEGSRLTVL.

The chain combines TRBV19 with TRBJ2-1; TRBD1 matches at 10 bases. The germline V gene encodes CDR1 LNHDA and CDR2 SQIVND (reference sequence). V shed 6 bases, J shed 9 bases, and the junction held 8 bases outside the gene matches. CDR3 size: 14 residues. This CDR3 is CASRLDRGPGEQFF. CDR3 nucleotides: TGTGCCAGTAGACTCGACAGGGGGCCGGGTGAGCAGTTCTTC.

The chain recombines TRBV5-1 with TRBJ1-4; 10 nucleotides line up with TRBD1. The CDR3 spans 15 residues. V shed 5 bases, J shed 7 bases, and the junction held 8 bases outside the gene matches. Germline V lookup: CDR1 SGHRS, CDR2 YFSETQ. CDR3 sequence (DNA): TGCGCCAGCAGAACGACAGGGGGCGATGGTGAAAAACTGTTTTTT. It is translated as CASRTTGGDGEKLFF.

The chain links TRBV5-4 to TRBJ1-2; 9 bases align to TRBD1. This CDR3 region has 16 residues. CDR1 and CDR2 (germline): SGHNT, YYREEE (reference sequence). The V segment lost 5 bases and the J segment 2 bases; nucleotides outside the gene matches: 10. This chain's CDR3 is CASSYGQGSLNYGYTF. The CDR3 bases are TGTGCCAGCAGTTACGGACAGGGGTCACTAAACTATGGCTACACCTTC.

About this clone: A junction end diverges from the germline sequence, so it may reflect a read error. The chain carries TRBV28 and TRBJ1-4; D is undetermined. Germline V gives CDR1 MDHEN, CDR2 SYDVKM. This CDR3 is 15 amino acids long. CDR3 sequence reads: CASAGRERGNGKLFF. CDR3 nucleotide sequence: TGTGCCAGCGCTGGAAGAGAGCGAGGTAATGGAAAACTGTTTTTT.

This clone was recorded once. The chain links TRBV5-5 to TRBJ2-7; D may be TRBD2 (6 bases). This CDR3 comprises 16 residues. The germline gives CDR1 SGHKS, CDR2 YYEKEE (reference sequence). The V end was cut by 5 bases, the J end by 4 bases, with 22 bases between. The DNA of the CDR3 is TGTGCCAGCAGGCTTCCCCCTTCTGGCGGGGCTTACGAGCAGTACTTC. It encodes CASRLPPSGGAYEQYF.

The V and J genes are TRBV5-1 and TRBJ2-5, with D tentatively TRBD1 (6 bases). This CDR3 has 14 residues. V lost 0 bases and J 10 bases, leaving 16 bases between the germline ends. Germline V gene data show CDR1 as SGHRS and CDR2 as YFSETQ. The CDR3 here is CASSLGAQGSYQYF. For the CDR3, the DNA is TGCGCCAGCAGCTTGGGAGCCCAGGGGTCATACCAGTACTTC.

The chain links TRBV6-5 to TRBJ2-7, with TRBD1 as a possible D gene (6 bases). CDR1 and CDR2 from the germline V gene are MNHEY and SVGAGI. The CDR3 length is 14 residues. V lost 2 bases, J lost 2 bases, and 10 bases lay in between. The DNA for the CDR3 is TGTGCCAGCAGTTACCCCGACAGGCCCTACGAGCAGTACTTC. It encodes CASSYPDRPYEQYF.

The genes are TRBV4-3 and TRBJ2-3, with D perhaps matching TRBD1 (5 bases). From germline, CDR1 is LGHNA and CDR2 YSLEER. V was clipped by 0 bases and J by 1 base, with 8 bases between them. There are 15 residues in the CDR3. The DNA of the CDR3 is TGCGCCAGCAGCCAAGACAGGGCACGCACAGATACGCAGTATTTT. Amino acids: CASSQDRARTDTQYF.